Listed below are T cell receptor beta chains from one sample, sequenced in a study of shared clonotypes between healthy human individuals. Clones were sequenced by immunoSEQ multiplex PCR, and TCRdb holds only the in-frame ones, with some missing. This table holds about a million clones, around four fifths found once. Sequencing was done on a sample of memory CD4+ T cells sorted from blood. The receptors stem from a man aged 18 to 29 in good health. The CDR3 runs from the conserved cysteine through the conserved F or W. Each record gives: J gene, V gene, D gene, clone size, CDR3 protein, CDR3 DNA. The D gene is left open where the match is weak. Not every row has a clone size; where given, it reads once, few, many or a size class.

>TRBJ2-7|TRBV5-4|.|.
CASSLGQERYEQYF
TGTGCCAGCAGCTTAGGTCAGGAACGCTACGAGCAGTACTTC
>TRBJ1-3|TRBV6-1|.|.
CASNQGSGNTIYF
TGTGCCAGTAATCAGGGCTCTGGAAACACCATATATTTT
>TRBJ2-5|TRBV19|.|.
CASSSLPGTQYF
TGTGCCAGTAGTTCCCTACCTGGGACCCAGTACTTC
>TRBJ1-5|TRBV5-6|.|.
CASSQVGTAPNQPQHF
TGTGCCAGCAGCCAAGTCGGGACGGCTCCCAATCAGCCCCAGCATTTT
>TRBJ2-1|TRBV30|TRBD2|.
CAWSFGGGINEQFF
TGTGCCTGGTCATTCGGGGGAGGGATCAATGAGCAGTTCTTC
>TRBJ2-5|TRBV18|.|.
CASSPARQETQYF
TGTGCCAGCTCACCAGCGAGACAAGAGACCCAGTACTTC
>TRBJ1-4|TRBV30|.|.
CACEDNEKLFF
TGTGCCTGCGAGGATAATGAAAAACTGTTTTTT
>TRBJ2-7|TRBV11-2|.|.
CASSASYEQYF
TGTGCCAGCTCGGCCTCCTACGAGCAGTACTTC
>TRBJ2-3|TRBV4-3|.|.
CASSQQLEGTDTQYF
TGCGCCAGCAGCCAACAACTGGAGGGAACCGATACGCAGTATTTT
>TRBJ2-7|TRBV12-5|.|.
CASGLARVGPYEQYF
TGTGCTAGTGGTTTGGCCAGGGTGGGCCCCTACGAGCAGTACTTC
>TRBJ2-7|TRBV6-1|TRBD1|.
CASSGRTGEVSEQYF
TGTGCCAGCAGTGGGCGGACAGGGGAGGTTAGCGAGCAGTACTTC
>TRBJ1-6|TRBV18|.|.
CASSPPTAVGSPLHF
TGTGCCAGCTCACCGCCGACCGCGGTAGGTTCACCCCTCCACTTT
>TRBJ1-1|TRBV10-3|TRBD1|.
CAISDGQGTKVNTEAFF
TGTGCCATCAGTGACGGACAGGGGACCAAAGTGAACACTGAAGCTTTCTTT
>TRBJ2-3|TRBV10-1|.|.
CASSERAGSTDTQYF
TGCGCCAGCAGTGAGAGGGCAGGGAGCACAGATACGCAGTATTTT
>TRBJ2-2|TRBV7-2|.|.
CASSLFVGENTGELFF
TGTGCCAGCAGCTTATTCGTGGGAGAGAACACCGGGGAGCTGTTTTTT
>TRBJ2-3|TRBV6-1|.|.
CASSESLAPRDTQYF
TGTGCCAGCAGTGAATCGTTGGCACCGCGGGATACGCAGTATTTT
>TRBJ1-4|TRBV30|.|.
CAWKLTRGREKLFF
TGTGCCTGGAAACTCACCAGGGGCAGGGAAAAACTGTTTTTT
>TRBJ1-1|TRBV11-2|.|.
CASSFIGTEAFF
TGTGCCAGCAGCTTCATCGGCACTGAAGCTTTCTTT
>TRBJ1-5|TRBV7-2|TRBD1|.
CASSPGQGNQPQHF
TGTGCCAGCAGCCCAGGACAGGGTAATCAGCCCCAGCATTTT
>TRBJ2-7|TRBV11-2|TRBD2|.
CASSTRSSGGTTVQYF
TGTGCCAGCAGCACCCGCTCTAGCGGGGGCACAACCGTGCAGTACTTC
>TRBJ2-7|TRBV7-2|TRBD1|.
CASSADRGLEQYF
TGTGCCAGCAGCGCCGACAGGGGGCTAGAGCAGTACTTC
>TRBJ2-7|TRBV11-2|TRBD2|few
CASSPLLAGYEQYF
TGTGCCAGCAGCCCTTTGCTAGCGGGGTACGAGCAGTACTTC
>TRBJ1-1|TRBV7-9|.|.
CASSLQGEAFF
TGTGCCAGCAGCTTACAGGGCGAAGCTTTCTTT
>TRBJ1-4|TRBV10-3|.|.
CATRPGQATNEKLFF
TGTGCCACCCGCCCTGGGCAAGCAACTAATGAAAAACTGTTTTTT
>TRBJ2-2|TRBV6-6|.|.
CASSYGSGLTGELFF
TGTGCCAGCAGTTACGGGTCAGGGCTCACCGGGGAGCTGTTTTTT